This paragraph reports one TCR beta chain. This clonotype was found a few times. The antigen it recognizes is unknown. The record has no base qualities; no much larger clone is one base away. TCRdb records Illumina HiSeq 2500 as the sequencer. Quantitative 5'-RACE with molecular barcodes was used to prepare TCR beta libraries. In the authors' own workflow: A new computational method, built on a probabilistic model of VDJ rearrangement, was used to identify disease-linked TCR variants. TCRdb redid the processing of the public reads, applying fastp at Q25 and MiXCR, and retained in-frame beta chains. When rows share a CDR3 protein, they turn into one entry using the most common DNA and genes. The V and J calls shown here were made by TCRdb, not taken from the authors' results. This sample comprises roughly 440,000 distinct CDR3 sequences, 15% to 20% of them detected only once. The ten largest clones add up to just over 1% of the sample.

This sample stems from a study of CD8 T cells in ankylosing spondylitis listed by TCRdb under 2017. Background on the whole study: The study set out to find disease-linked TCR variants by profiling T cell receptor beta repertoires in ankylosing spondylitis patients and healthy donors. In total, the full study cohort was made up of some 110 healthy donors and 25 ankylosing spondylitis patients. Peripheral blood samples were taken, and synovial fluid was additionally collected from ankylosing spondylitis patients. On the study overall, not on this receptor specifically: Significant enrichment of the disease-linked clones was reported in matched synovial fluid samples from ankylosing spondylitis patients. Some motif variants had previously been reported in the synovial fluid and blood of reactive arthritis patients, which suggests shared mechanisms of disease initiation. The disease-linked clones had a CD8+ phenotype and were found at relatively low frequencies in peripheral blood. Blood from ankylosing spondylitis patients appeared to be characterized by a TCR beta motif composed of eight or nine highly homologous amino acid variants.

The source material was blood, either unsorted or a sorted T cell fraction (not recorded which). The TCR was taken from a male donor with ankylosing spondylitis.

This receptor has the CDR3 CASSATLGETQYF. The DNA sequence is given as TGCGCCAGTTCAGCGACCCTTGGTGAGACCCAGTACTTC. The sequence links TRBV10-1 to TRBJ2-5, with the D gene call left open. Trimming removed 9 bases from V and 5 bases from J, leaving 16 bases between the germline ends. Taken from cysteine to phenylalanine, the CDR3 has 13 residues. Only CDR3 DNA is held: 39 bases, read in frame from base 1. CDR1 is given as WNHNN and CDR2 as SYGVQD, both from the germline V gene (reference sequence).